The 20 T cell receptor beta chains in this list originate from one sample, sequenced in a study of blood T cell repertoires in COVID-19. The protocol was immunoSEQ multiplex PCR, while the TCRdb copy is restricted to in-frame clones and leaves out a portion. The table includes over 110,000 clones, about 80% detected once. The sequenced sample was peripheral blood. Source of these receptors: a man in his sixties or seventies who had recovered from COVID-19.

V usage is TRBV9 and J usage is TRBJ2-7, with D hard to call. The length of the CDR3 is 12 residues. Per germline, CDR1 SGDLS and CDR2 YYNGEE. Trimming took off 3 bases at V and 6 bases at J, with 10 bases between the two ends. The CDR3 DNA reads TGTGCCAGCAGCGAACCTAGTATCGAGCAGTACTTC. Translation gives CASSEPSIEQYF.

The chain couples TRBV9 to TRBJ2-7, with D unclear. The CDR3 length is 12 residues. Germline CDR1 SGDLS, CDR2 YYNGEE. Trimming shortened V by 0 bases and J by 3 bases, and 4 bases separated the two germline ends. The DNA for the CDR3 is TGTGCCAGCAGCGTAGACGGCTACGAGCAGTACTTC. It yields the protein CASSVDGYEQYF. The whole variable domain, remainder taken from reference TRBV9 and TRBJ2-7, is DSGVTQTPKHLITATGQRVTLRCSPRSGDLSVYWYQQSLDQGLQFLIQYYNGEERAKGNILERFSAQQFPDLHSELNLSSLELGDSALYFCASSVDGYEQYFGPGTRLTVT.

As DNA, the CDR3 is TGTGCCAGCAGTGCGCCCCAGGGCACCAACTATGGCTACACCTTC. It codes for CASSAPQGTNYGYTF. The chain is built from TRBV25-1 and TRBJ1-2; D perhaps matches TRBD1 (5 bases). Trimming stripped 4 bases from V and 2 bases from J, with 14 bases between. Germline CDR1 reads MGHDK; CDR2 reads SYGVNS. The CDR3 runs to 15 residues.

The chain combines TRBV6-4 with TRBJ2-3; D call uncertain. This CDR3 has 14 residues. Germline-derived CDR1 and CDR2 are MRHNA and SNTAGT. The V end lost 5 bases, the J end lost 1 base, and 10 bases lay between the germline ends. This CDR3 reads CASSPDSRTDTQYF. DNA for the CDR3: TGTGCCAGCAGTCCCGACTCACGCACAGATACGCAGTATTTT.

The V gene is TRBV28, the J gene TRBJ1-3; D remains unclear. Germline CDR1 MDHEN, CDR2 SYDVKM. V was pared by 6 bases and J by 0 bases, with 15 bases between. This CDR3 is 16 amino acids long. The CDR3 sequence: CASSPTGLGSGNTIYF. CDR3 coding DNA: TGTGCCAGCAGCCCGACCGGACTGGGCTCTGGAAACACCATATATTTT.

The chain links TRBV9 to TRBJ1-1; D gene unclear. V dropped 0 bases and J dropped 11 bases, with 20 bases sitting between them. This CDR3 has 15 amino acids. Germline V gives CDR1 SGDLS, CDR2 YYNGEE. CDR3 nucleotides: TGTGCCAGCAGCGTAGGATTCGGTTTGGAGGGTCGGGCTTTCTTT. Translated, it gives CASSVGFGLEGRAFF.

This clone was recorded once. Here the CDR3 DNA reads TGTGCCAGCTCCTACTCGGTACAGGGCGACTATGGCTACACCTTC. Its translation: CASSYSVQGDYGYTF. The chain joins TRBV18 to TRBJ1-2, with D possibly being TRBD1 (6 bases). CDR3 length equals 15 residues. The germline CDR1 and CDR2 sequences are KGHSH and LQKENI. Trimming pared 6 bases from V and 3 bases from J, leaving 17 bases between.

The V call is TRBV19, the J call TRBJ2-7; 7 nucleotides agree with TRBD1. V lost 3 bases, J lost 5 bases, and 10 bases stayed unmatched. Germline lookup yields CDR1 LNHDA and CDR2 SQIVND (reference sequence). CDR3 length: 15 residues. CDR3 in DNA: TGTGCCAGTAGTATTCGACTAACAGGGGACGACGAGCAGTACTTC. Translating gives CASSIRLTGDDEQYF.

The chain has TRBV4-1 and TRBJ2-7; perhaps TRBD1 as D (8 bases). V was shortened by 0 bases and J by 4 bases, with 13 bases between the two germline ends. The germline V gene has CDR1 MGHRA and CDR2 YSYEKL. CDR3 size: 15 residues. In DNA form, the CDR3 reads TGCGCCAGCAGCCAAGAACAGGGGGAGGGGTACGAGCAGTACTTC. It translates to CASSQEQGEGYEQYF.

A note on this clone: Other DNA sequences of this sample code for an identical CDR3. The rearrangement uses TRBV4-1 and TRBJ1-5, with TRBD1 as a possible D gene (5 bases). The CDR3 contains 16 residues. The germline V gene has CDR1 MGHRA and CDR2 YSYEKL. Between the trimmed V and J ends, which lost 0 bases and 0 bases, there was a span of 9 bases. The CDR3 protein is CASSQEGGDSNQPQHF. The CDR3 DNA follows: TGCGCCAGCAGCCAAGAAGGAGGGGATAGCAATCAGCCCCAGCATTTT.

The chain uses TRBV7-6 and TRBJ2-7, with D perhaps matching TRBD1 (6 bases). Between the trimmed V and J ends, which lost 4 bases and 5 bases, there was a span of 18 bases. This CDR3 region has 15 residues. Germline loops: CDR1 SGHVS, CDR2 FNYEAQ. The DNA of the CDR3 is TGTGCCAGCAGCTCAGAACAGGGTATAGTCAACGAGCAGTACTTC. It codes for CASSSEQGIVNEQYF.

The J gene is TRBJ2-3, the V gene TRBV4-3; 9 bases agree with TRBD2. V was clipped by 3 bases and J by 4 bases; unmatched bases: 8. The CDR3 has 16 residues. The V gene's germline CDR1 is LGHNA and CDR2 YSLEER. The CDR3 bases are TGCGCCAGCAGCCACCTTAGCGGGGGCCCCGCAGATACGCAGTATTTT. Protein sequence: CASSHLSGGPADTQYF.

The chain links TRBV6-5 to TRBJ1-1; the match to TRBD1 covers 8 bases. This CDR3 is 13 amino acids long. Per the germline V gene, CDR1 is MNHEY and CDR2 is SVGAGI. V was pared by 2 bases and J by 5 bases, with 1 base of the junction left unmatched. Here the CDR3 reads CASSYNRGTEAFF. CDR3 nucleotide sequence: TGTGCCAGCAGTTACAACAGGGGGACTGAAGCTTTCTTT.

The rearrangement uses TRBV7-2 and TRBJ2-7; no clear D gene. This CDR3 contains 16 residues. The germline CDR1 and CDR2 sequences are SGHTA and FQGNSA. V lost 0 bases, J lost 0 bases, and 12 bases lay in between. CDR3 sequence reads: CASSLAYSLSSYEQYF. CDR3 nucleotides: TGTGCCAGCAGCTTAGCTTATAGCTTAAGCTCCTACGAGCAGTACTTC.

The sample holds a few counts of this clone. This chain connects TRBV10-2 to TRBJ2-1; TRBD2 agrees at 9 bases. CDR1 and CDR2 (germline): WSHSY, SAAADI. The V segment lost 3 bases and the J segment 8 bases; nucleotides outside the gene matches: 8. The length of the CDR3 is 15 residues. The CDR3, as DNA: TGCGCCAGCAGTGATGAGTCTAGCGGGACGCATGAGCAGTTCTTC. As protein: CASSDESSGTHEQFF.

The V call is TRBV6-5, the J call TRBJ1-2; TRBD1 matches at 9 bases. CDR3 length: 13 amino acids. Per germline, CDR1 MNHEY and CDR2 SVGAGI. The V and J ends lost 6 bases and 8 bases, in that order; junction bases with no gene match: 7. DNA of the CDR3: TGTGCCAGCAGCCCGGGACAGGGCCTAGGCTACACCTTC. It encodes CASSPGQGLGYTF.

This CDR3 reads CASSPRDSRDEQYF. CDR3 coding DNA: TGCGCCAGCAGCCCACGGGACAGCCGTGACGAGCAGTACTTC. The V gene is TRBV5-1, the J gene TRBJ2-7; 7 bases match TRBD1. CDR3 length: 14 residues. CDR1 is SGHRS and CDR2 is YFSETQ in the germline V gene. V dropped 4 bases and J dropped 5; count of bases not matched to a gene: 9.

The chain uses TRBV15 and TRBJ1-5; 7 positions agree with TRBD1. Germline CDR1 LNHNV, CDR2 YYDKDF (reference sequence). The CDR3 extends over 18 amino acids. The trim removed 5 bases at V and 0 bases at J, leaving 13 bases unmatched. The DNA of the CDR3 is TGTGCCACCAGCGAACGGGACAGTCAAGATTATAGCAATCAGCCCCAGCATTTT. It is translated as CATSERDSQDYSNQPQHF.

The rearrangement joins TRBV15 to TRBJ1-5; TRBD1 matches at 9 bases. Germline loops: CDR1 LNHNV, CDR2 YYDKDF (reference sequence). The CDR3 has 16 residues. Unmatched junction bases numbered 9, after V lost 3 bases and J lost 6 bases. CDR3 nucleotide sequence: TGTGCCACCAGCAGGAGAACAGGGGGCCAAACTCAGCCCCAGCATTTT. Amino acids: CATSRRTGGQTQPQHF.

CDR3 amino acids: CASSGGAYTDTQYF. CDR3 coding DNA: TGTGCCAGCAGCGGAGGGGCGTACACAGATACGCAGTATTTT. The chain joins TRBV5-6 to TRBJ2-3; perhaps TRBD2 as D (6 bases). V was cut by 4 bases and J by 2 bases, with 11 bases left in between. The CDR3 covers 14 residues. The germline CDR1 and CDR2 sequences are SGHDT and YYEEEE.